This T cell receptor (beta chain) came from a study of T cell responses to AZD1222 COVID-19 vaccine. Produced via immunoSEQ multiplex PCR; TCRdb's table is partial and in-frame only. The sample lists over 130,000 clones, approximately 92% seen once, with 3% to 3.5% in the top ten. This TCR was recovered from an adult who received the AZD1222 COVID-19 vaccine. This material consisted of peripheral blood, taken 28 days after the second AZD1222 dose.

The CDR3 nucleotides are TGTGCCAGCTCACCGACTAGCGGGAGTATCTACGAGCAGTACTTC. Its protein product is CASSPTSGSIYEQYF. The genes are TRBV18 and TRBJ2-7; 12 nucleotides match TRBD2. V lost 3 bases, J lost 3 bases, and 3 bases stayed unmatched. The CDR3 spans 15 residues. The germline V gene has CDR1 KGHSH and CDR2 LQKENI. Looking up the rest from reference TRBV18 and TRBJ2-7 gives the full variable domain: NAGVMQNPRHLVRRRGQEARLRCSPMKGHSHVYWYRQLPEEGLKFMVYLQKENIIDESGMPKERFSAEFPKEGPSILRIQQVVRGDSAAYFCASSPTSGSIYEQYFGPGTRLTVT.